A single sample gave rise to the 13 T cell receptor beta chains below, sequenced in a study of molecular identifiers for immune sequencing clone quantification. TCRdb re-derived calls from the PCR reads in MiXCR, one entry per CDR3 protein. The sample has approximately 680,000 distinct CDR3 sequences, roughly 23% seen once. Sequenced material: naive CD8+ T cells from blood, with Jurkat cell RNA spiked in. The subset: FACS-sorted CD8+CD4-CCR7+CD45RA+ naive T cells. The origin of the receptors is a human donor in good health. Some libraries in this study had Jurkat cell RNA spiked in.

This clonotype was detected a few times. CDR3 region: CASSYFAGEQFF. The CDR3 nucleotides are TGTGCCAGCAGTTATTTCGCGGGAGAGCAGTTCTTC. The chain links TRBV6-2 or TRBV6-3 to TRBJ2-1, with a tentative D call TRBD2 (6 bases). The germline CDR1 and CDR2 sequences are MNHEY and SVGEGT. The ends were cut back, 3 bases at V and 10 bases at J, with 10 bases in the middle. The CDR3 consists of 12 residues.

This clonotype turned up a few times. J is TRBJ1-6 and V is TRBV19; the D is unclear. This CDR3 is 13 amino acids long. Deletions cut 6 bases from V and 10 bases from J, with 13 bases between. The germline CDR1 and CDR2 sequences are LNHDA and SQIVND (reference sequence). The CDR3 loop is CASSASVASPLHF. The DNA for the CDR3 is TGTGCCAGTAGCGCCTCGGTAGCCTCACCCCTCCACTTT.

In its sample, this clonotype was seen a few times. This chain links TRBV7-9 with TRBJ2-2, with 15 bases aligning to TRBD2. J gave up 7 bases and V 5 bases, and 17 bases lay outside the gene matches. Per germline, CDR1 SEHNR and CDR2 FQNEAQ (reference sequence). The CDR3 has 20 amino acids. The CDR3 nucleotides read TGTGCCAGCAGCAACCCCCCAGCCGGACTAGCGGGAGGGCCTGGCGGGGAGCTGTTTTTT. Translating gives CASSNPPAGLAGGPGGELFF.

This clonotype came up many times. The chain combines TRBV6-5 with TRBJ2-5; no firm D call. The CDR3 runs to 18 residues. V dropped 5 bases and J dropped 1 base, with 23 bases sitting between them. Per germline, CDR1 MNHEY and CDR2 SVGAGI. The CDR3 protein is CASSLNHLEFALQETQYF. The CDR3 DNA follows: TGTGCCAGCAGTCTTAACCATCTAGAGTTTGCCCTCCAAGAGACCCAGTACTTC.

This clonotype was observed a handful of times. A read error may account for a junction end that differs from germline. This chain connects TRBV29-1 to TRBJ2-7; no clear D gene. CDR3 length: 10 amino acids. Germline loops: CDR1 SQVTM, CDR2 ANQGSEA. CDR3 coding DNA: TGCAGCGTTGGAGGCTACGTGCAGTACTTC. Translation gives CSVGGYVQYF.

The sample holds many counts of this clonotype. The CDR3 nucleotides read TGCGCCAGCAGCCAAGATCAGGGAGTATACAATGAGCAGTTCTTC. It is translated as CASSQDQGVYNEQFF. The chain has TRBV4-3 and TRBJ2-1; D is possibly TRBD1 or TRBD2 (5 bases each). The V gene's germline CDR1 is LGHNA and CDR2 YSLEER. V was shortened by 0 bases and J by 4 bases, with 10 bases between the two germline ends. This CDR3 region has 15 residues.

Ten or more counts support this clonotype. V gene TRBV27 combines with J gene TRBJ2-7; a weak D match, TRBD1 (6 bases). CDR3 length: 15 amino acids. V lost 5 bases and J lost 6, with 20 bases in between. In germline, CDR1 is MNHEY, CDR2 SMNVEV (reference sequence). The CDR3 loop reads CASSTSGTWTFEQYF. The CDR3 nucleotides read TGTGCCAGCAGTACATCCGGGACATGGACCTTCGAGCAGTACTTC.

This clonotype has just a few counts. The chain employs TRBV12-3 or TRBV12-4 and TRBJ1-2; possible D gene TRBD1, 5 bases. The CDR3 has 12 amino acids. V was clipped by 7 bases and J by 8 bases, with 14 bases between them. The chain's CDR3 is CASNQGTGGYTF. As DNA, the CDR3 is TGTGCCAGCAACCAAGGGACCGGCGGCTACACCTTC.

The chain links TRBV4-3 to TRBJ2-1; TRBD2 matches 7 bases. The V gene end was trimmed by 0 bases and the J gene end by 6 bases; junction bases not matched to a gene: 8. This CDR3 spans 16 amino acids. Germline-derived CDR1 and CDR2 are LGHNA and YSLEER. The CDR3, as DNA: TGCGCCAGCAGCCAAGAATCGGGGGGTTATCTCAATGAGCAGTTCTTC. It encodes CASSQESGGYLNEQFF.

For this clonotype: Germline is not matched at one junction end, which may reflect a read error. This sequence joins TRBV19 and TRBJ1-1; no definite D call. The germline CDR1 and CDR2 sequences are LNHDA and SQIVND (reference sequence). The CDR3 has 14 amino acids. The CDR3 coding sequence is TGTGCCAGTAGTATTGGGTCTATGAACACTGAAGCTTCCTTT. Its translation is CASSIGSMNTEASF.

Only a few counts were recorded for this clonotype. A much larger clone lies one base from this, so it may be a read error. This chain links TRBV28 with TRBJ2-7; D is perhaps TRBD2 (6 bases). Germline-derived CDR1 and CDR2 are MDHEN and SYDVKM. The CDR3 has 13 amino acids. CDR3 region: CASSFVNSREQNF. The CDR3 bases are TGTGCCAGCAGTTTTGTTAACAGCCGGGAGCAGAACTTC.

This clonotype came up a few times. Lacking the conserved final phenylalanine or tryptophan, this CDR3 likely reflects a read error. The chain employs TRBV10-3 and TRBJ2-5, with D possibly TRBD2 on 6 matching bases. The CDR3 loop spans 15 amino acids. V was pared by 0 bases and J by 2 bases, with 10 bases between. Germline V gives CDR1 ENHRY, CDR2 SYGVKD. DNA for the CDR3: TGTGCCATCAGTGAGTCAGGTAGCGGACAAGAGACCCAGTACCTC. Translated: CAISESGSGQETQYL.

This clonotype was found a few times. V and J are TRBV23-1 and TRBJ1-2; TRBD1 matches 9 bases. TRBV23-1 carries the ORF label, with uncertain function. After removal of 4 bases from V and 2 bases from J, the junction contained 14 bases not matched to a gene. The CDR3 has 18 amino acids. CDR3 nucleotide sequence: TGCGCCAGCAGTCGACCCCCATGCCGGACAGGGGTCAACTATGGCTACACCTTC. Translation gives CASSRPPCRTGVNYGYTF.